This T cell receptor (beta chain) was captured in a study of cytomegalovirus exposure and HLA in healthy donors. Turning to the study itself: Early released data had about 80 million unique TCRs, all coming from HLA-typed donors. Findings of the study overall: Most TCR beta V segments were productive about 90% or about 30% of the time in an earlier analysis.

Looked up from germline, CDR1 is SSHAT and CDR2 is FNYEAQ (reference sequence). The CDR3 consists of 16 residues. A note on this clone: The antigen is unknown. One junction end disagrees with the germline gene, perhaps due to a read error.

With 60 Vbeta and 13 Jbeta primers, the PCR was carried out. Original handling: There were around 77 million unique TCR beta chains by a later count, and 10 million to 12 million of them were shared. Sequencing was performed with immunoSEQ multiplex PCR; in TCRdb, only in-frame clones are kept and a portion is missing. That table is the source of V, J and clone size, and D and trimming were worked out from the DNA. The table has fewer than 200,000 clones, 79% seen once. The chain employs TRBV7-7 and TRBJ2-6; D may be TRBD1 (7 bases). Specimen: PBMCs. This TCR came from a woman aged 40-49 years in good health and CMV-seronegative. The CDR3 nucleotides are TGTGCTAGCAGCGCGGGACAGCTCTCTGGGGCCAACGTCCTGACTTTC. The encoded protein is CASSAGQLSGANVLTF.